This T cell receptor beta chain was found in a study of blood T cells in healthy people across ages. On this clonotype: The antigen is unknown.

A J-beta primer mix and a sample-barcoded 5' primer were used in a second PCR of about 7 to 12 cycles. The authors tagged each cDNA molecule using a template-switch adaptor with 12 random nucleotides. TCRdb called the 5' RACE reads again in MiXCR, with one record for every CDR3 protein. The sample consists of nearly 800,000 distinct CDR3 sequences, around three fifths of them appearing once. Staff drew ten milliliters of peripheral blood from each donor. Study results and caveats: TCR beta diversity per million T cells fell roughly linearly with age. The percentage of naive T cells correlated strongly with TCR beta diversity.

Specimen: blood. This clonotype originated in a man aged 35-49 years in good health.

The CDR3 nucleotides are TGTGCCAGCAGCTTGGAAGGGGTAGCCTACAATGAGCAGTTCTTC. Translating gives CASSLEGVAYNEQFF. The genes are TRBV5-6 and TRBJ2-1; D might be TRBD1 (5 bases). Germline CDR1 SGHDT, CDR2 YYEEEE. This CDR3 has 15 residues. Deletions cut 0 bases from V and 2 bases from J, with 9 bases between.